The following is a T cell receptor beta chain sequence with its context. Original processing notes: Amplification of reference gene primers was used by the study to estimate nucleated cell counts. Assay: immunoSEQ multiplex PCR; the TCRdb copy retains only in-frame clones and omits some. Clone size and the V and J calls come from that table; the DNA yielded D and trimming. This table has some 58,000 clones, nearly 95% appearing once. The data derive from a study of blood T cell repertoires in COVID-19. Study at large: Whether acute or convalescent, the COVID-19 samples came from the United States, Italy and Spain. PBMCs, B-cell-depleted T cells, or T cells provided the cDNA or gDNA that made up the material.

The V end lost 5 bases, the J end lost 0 bases, and 19 bases lay between the germline ends. Germline V gene data show CDR1 as SNHLY and CDR2 as FYNNEI. The CDR3 spans 17 residues. This clonotype was obtained from a man aged 50-59 years with active COVID-19. Sequencing was performed on peripheral blood. This chain joins TRBV2 and TRBJ1-1; a weak D match, TRBD1 (5 bases). This CDR3 is CASSSGVFGPMNTEAFF. Here the CDR3 DNA reads TGTGCCAGCAGTTCGGGGGTGTTCGGGCCAATGAACACTGAAGCTTTCTTT.